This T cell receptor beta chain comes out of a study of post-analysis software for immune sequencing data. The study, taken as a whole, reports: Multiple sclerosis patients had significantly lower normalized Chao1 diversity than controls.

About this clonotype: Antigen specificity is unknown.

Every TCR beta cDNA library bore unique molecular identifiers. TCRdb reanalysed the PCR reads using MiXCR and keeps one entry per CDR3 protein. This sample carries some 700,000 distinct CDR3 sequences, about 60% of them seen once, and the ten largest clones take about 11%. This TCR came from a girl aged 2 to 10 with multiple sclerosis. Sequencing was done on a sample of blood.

CDR3 loop: CASSLDWQGYSYEQYF. The CDR3 DNA sequence: TGTGCCAGCAGCTTAGACTGGCAGGGGTACTCCTACGAGCAGTACTTC. The V call is TRBV7-2, the J call TRBJ2-7, with D perhaps matching TRBD1 (6 bases). The CDR3 has 16 amino acids. The germline V gene has CDR1 SGHTA and CDR2 FQGNSA. Trimming shortened V by 1 base and J by 0 bases, and 13 bases separated the two germline ends.